This T cell receptor beta chain came from a study of blood T cell repertoires in COVID-19. Across the whole study: Samples of COVID-19 (acute and convalescent) were obtained from the United States, Italy and Spain. The analysed material was cDNA or gDNA that came from T cells, B-cell-depleted T cells, or PBMCs.

TCRdb keeps only in-frame clones here, not all; method: immunoSEQ multiplex PCR. The repertoire holds 300,000 to 400,000 clones, 80% to 90% seen once, with roughly 2% in the top ten. Seattle-derived patients entered the study during active infection and were followed longitudinally. This CDR3 spans 16 amino acids. Germline CDR1 and CDR2: KGHSH and LQKENI. Trimming removed 2 bases at V and 0 bases at J, with 11 bases between. This rearrangement joins TRBV18 to TRBJ1-3; D remains unclear. This sequence originates from a woman in her sixties or seventies with COVID-19, enrolled during active disease. Sequenced sample: peripheral blood. CDR3 region: CASSPAVVSSGNTIYF. The CDR3 region has the DNA TGTGCCAGCTCACCAGCCGTAGTGAGCTCTGGAAACACCATATATTTT.